The 26 T cell receptor beta chains below were found in one sample sequenced in a study of patients and donors after allogeneic stem cell transplantation. TCRdb fed the RT-PCR reads into MiXCR, producing one record per CDR3 protein. This table has about 960,000 distinct CDR3 sequences, 18% appearing once. Material: blood, either unsorted or a sorted T cell fraction (not recorded which). The receptors were sampled from a human donor who was either an allogeneic HSCT recipient or a stem cell or donor lymphocyte infusion donor (not recorded which). It is not recorded whose cells these are; they may come from a transplant donor.

The chain joins TRBV20-1 to TRBJ2-2; 9 bases are a match to TRBD2. V shed 0 bases and J 3 bases; nucleotides not matched to a gene: 5. Germline-derived CDR1 and CDR2 are DFQATT and SNEGSKA (reference sequence). The CDR3 spans 16 residues. The CDR3 DNA reads as TGCAGTGCTAGAGAGGAAGCGGGGGGCGACACCGGGGAGCTGTTTTTT. It encodes CSAREEAGGDTGELFF.

This clonotype has just one count. The chain combines TRBV5-1 with TRBJ1-1; D not certain. The CDR3 consists of 14 residues. From germline, CDR1 is SGHRS and CDR2 YFSETQ. With 7 bases removed from V and 8 bases from J, the gap between germline ends came to 21 bases. CDR3 in DNA: TGCGCCAGCGACCCGGAGGCAGCGGGTGGGGAAGCTTTCTTT. Protein: CASDPEAAGGEAFF.

The chain carries TRBV18 and TRBJ1-5; TRBD1 is a possible D gene (6 bases). Looked up from germline, CDR1 is KGHSH and CDR2 is LQKENI. This CDR3 comprises 19 residues. V was shortened by 3 bases and J by 5 bases, with 26 bases between the two germline ends. In DNA form, the CDR3 reads TGTGCCAGCTCACCGGAAGGACAAAGGGGGGTCGTAGTTTATCAGCCCCAGCATTTT. It encodes CASSPEGQRGVVVYQPQHF.

This clonotype came up many times. V usage is TRBV7-3 and J usage is TRBJ2-7; a possible D gene is TRBD1 (6 bases). V lost 5 bases, J lost 0 bases, and 11 bases lay in between. The CDR3 length is 14 residues. CDR1 and CDR2 from the germline V gene are SGHTA and FQGTGA. In nucleotides, the CDR3 is TGTGCCAGCAGCGCCACAGGGAACTCCTACGAGCAGTACTTC. It codes for CASSATGNSYEQYF.

Note on this clonotype: The junction shows a germline mismatch at one end, possibly a read error. The rearrangement links TRBV5-1 to TRBJ2-1; possible D gene TRBD2, 5 bases. Germline CDR1 is SGHRS and CDR2 is YFSETQ. CDR3 length equals 13 residues. DNA for the CDR3: TGTGCCAGCAGCTCGGGCGGAGGCAATGAGCAGTTCTTC. Translating gives CASSSGGGNEQFF.

The table lists this clonotype with a few counts. This chain uses TRBV4-1 with TRBJ1-5; 7 bases match TRBD1. CDR1 and CDR2 (germline): MGHRA, YSYEKL. J was trimmed by 7 bases and V by 8 bases; bases with no gene match: 11. This CDR3 has 14 residues. This CDR3 reads CASGEAGGRQPQHF. CDR3 DNA sequence: TGCGCCAGCGGAGAAGCAGGGGGACGCCAGCCCCAGCATTTT.

This clonotype was seen at least ten times. V is TRBV4-3 and J is TRBJ1-4; D unclear. This CDR3 contains 16 residues. The V and J ends lost 0 bases and 5 bases respectively, with 13 bases between them. Per germline, CDR1 LGHNA and CDR2 YSLEER. In nucleotides, the CDR3 is TGCGCCAGCAGCCAAGAGAATGGGTTTGCGAATGAAAAACTGTTTTTT. It specifies CASSQENGFANEKLFF.

This clonotype showed up just a few times. The chain links TRBV20-1 to TRBJ2-5; D remains ambiguous. Germline V gene data show CDR1 as DFQATT and CDR2 as SNEGSKA (reference sequence). The V end was cut by 6 bases, the J end by 3 bases, with 14 bases between. The CDR3 totals 13 residues. The CDR3 loop reads CSAQDLYEETQYF. CDR3 nucleotides: TGCAGTGCCCAAGATCTATATGAAGAGACCCAGTACTTC.

The CDR3 sequence is CSARESQGAQSPLHF. CDR3 in DNA: TGCAGTGCTAGGGAATCACAGGGGGCTCAGTCACCCCTCCACTTT. The chain carries TRBV20-1 and TRBJ1-6; 9 nucleotides agree with TRBD1. Germline lookup yields CDR1 DFQATT and CDR2 SNEGSKA (reference sequence). CDR3 length: 15 residues. After removal of 3 bases from V and 10 bases from J, the junction contained 10 bases not matched to a gene.

Only a few counts were recorded for this clonotype. The rearrangement links TRBV7-9 to TRBJ2-5; TRBD1 is a possible D gene (6 bases). Trimming pared 4 bases from V and 1 base from J, leaving 13 bases between. The CDR3 is made up of 15 amino acids. CDR1 is SEHNR and CDR2 is FQNEAQ in the germline V gene (reference sequence). The CDR3 DNA is TGTGCCAGCAGCTCGGACAGACTCTTCCAAGAGACCCAGTACTTC. Protein: CASSSDRLFQETQYF. The entire variable domain, with the rest obtained from reference TRBV7-9 and TRBJ2-5, is as follows: DTGVSQNPRHKITKRGQNVTFRCDPISEHNRLYWYRQTLGQGPEFLTYFQNEAQLEKSRLLSDRFSAERPKGSFSTLEIQRTEQGDSAMYLCASSSDRLFQETQYFGPGTRLLVL.

The rearrangement uses TRBV20-1 and TRBJ2-1; TRBD2 matches 7 bases. V shed 1 base and J 7 bases; nucleotides not matched to a gene: 4. Per germline, CDR1 DFQATT and CDR2 SNEGSKA (reference sequence). The CDR3 totals 13 residues. CDR3 residues: CSARAVAGNEQFF. The CDR3 DNA reads TGCAGTGCTAGAGCGGTAGCGGGTAATGAGCAGTTCTTC.

The chain is built from TRBV24-1 and TRBJ2-2; 10 bases fit TRBD1. This CDR3 has 16 amino acids. Germline-derived CDR1 and CDR2 are KGHDR and SFDVKD. The V and J ends lost 3 bases and 6 bases, in that order; junction bases with no gene match: 6. The CDR3 DNA follows: TGTGCCACCAGTGATCCCGGACAGGGGGACCCCGGGGAGCTGTTTTTT. It yields the protein CATSDPGQGDPGELFF.

This clonotype was seen ten or more times. The genes are TRBV5-1 and TRBJ2-5; 11 nucleotides line up with TRBD2. The CDR3 loop spans 17 amino acids. V trimming: 3 bases; J trimming: 1 base; junction bases outside the gene matches: 8. Germline assignment: CDR1 SGHRS and CDR2 YFSETQ. CDR3 DNA sequence: TGCGCCAGCAGCTCCGAGAAACTAGCGGGAGTCCAAGAGACCCAGTACTTC. Amino acid sequence: CASSSEKLAGVQETQYF. The complete variable domain, with remaining parts taken from reference TRBV5-1 and TRBJ2-5, reads KAGVTQTPRYLIKTRGQQVTLSCSPISGHRSVSWYQQTPGQGLQFLFEYFSETQRNKGNFPGRFSGRQFSNSRSEMNVSTLELGDSALYLCASSSEKLAGVQETQYFGPGTRLLVL.

The J gene is TRBJ2-1, the V gene TRBV27; D ambiguous. The germline CDR1 and CDR2 sequences are MNHEY and SMNVEV (reference sequence). V shed 3 bases and J shed 6 bases, with 18 bases lying between them. This CDR3 is built from 16 residues. The CDR3 DNA follows: TGTGCCAGCAGTTTTCTCCCCTCCCGCGACTCCAATGAGCAGTTCTTC. It translates to CASSFLPSRDSNEQFF.

The sample holds many counts of this clonotype. J is TRBJ2-3 and V is TRBV12-3 or TRBV12-4; D is unclear. The CDR3 runs 14 residues. V lost 0 bases to trimming and J lost 6 bases, with 10 bases between them. CDR3 amino acids: CASSLAGRRDTQYF. The CDR3, as DNA: TGTGCCAGCAGTTTAGCCGGACGGCGGGATACGCAGTATTTT.

The rearrangement links TRBV5-1 to TRBJ2-5; 7 bases align to TRBD1. Germline CDR1 reads SGHRS; CDR2 reads YFSETQ. The CDR3 is 13 amino acids. Germline trimming cut 9 bases from V and 5 bases from J; bases unmatched to any gene: 10. The CDR3 bases are TGCGCCACCTCGACAGGGTTAGTTGAGACCCAGTACTTC. Translating it yields CATSTGLVETQYF.

This clonotype was picked up a small number of times. The chain recombines TRBV27 with TRBJ2-2; a weak D match, TRBD2 (5 bases). V gave up 3 bases and J gave up 6 bases, with 11 bases separating them. The CDR3 spans 14 residues. Per germline, CDR1 MNHEY and CDR2 SMNVEV (reference sequence). Here the CDR3 DNA reads TGTGCCAGCAGTTTCGAGGGTAACCCCGGGGAGCTGTTTTTT. Its translation is CASSFEGNPGELFF.

This chain connects TRBV4-2 to TRBJ2-3; D is unclear. Germline CDR1 and CDR2: LGHNA and YNFKEQ. There are 14 residues in the CDR3. V was pared by 4 bases and J by 6 bases, with 14 bases between. CDR3 region: CASSLVSLPDTQYF. The CDR3 DNA reads TGTGCCAGCAGCCTGGTCTCGTTACCTGATACGCAGTATTTT.

This clonotype has just a few counts. The chain couples TRBV11-2 to TRBJ2-1; 9 bases line up with TRBD1. Germline V gene sequence: CDR1 SGHAT, CDR2 FQNNGV. The V segment lost 5 bases and the J segment 9 bases; nucleotides outside the gene matches: 8. CDR3 length equals 14 residues. The CDR3 here is CASSGTGTYGEQFF. The CDR3 nucleotides are TGTGCCAGCAGCGGGACAGGGACTTACGGTGAGCAGTTCTTC.

The chain has TRBV11-2 and TRBJ2-5; D is unresolved. The V and J ends lost 4 bases and 4 bases respectively, with 13 bases between them. The CDR3 is 14 amino acids. CDR1 and CDR2 (germline): SGHAT, FQNNGV. DNA for the CDR3: TGTGCCAGCAGCTCGCCAAGGCGGTTAGAGACCCAGTACTTC. This gives the protein CASSSPRRLETQYF.

The genes are TRBV6-5 and TRBJ2-2; 7 bases map to TRBD2. V lost 4 bases to trimming and J lost 4 bases; unmatched junction nucleotides: 6. CDR3 length: 15 residues. In germline, CDR1 is MNHEY, CDR2 SVGAGI. This CDR3 reads CASSSGTTFTGELFF. Written as DNA, the CDR3 is TGTGCCAGCAGTTCCGGGACTACTTTCACCGGGGAGCTGTTTTTT.

The gene calls are TRBV6-1 and TRBJ2-5; 7 bases match TRBD1. Germline V gene lookup returns CDR1 MNHNS and CDR2 SASEGT. The CDR3 loop spans 14 amino acids. The junction had 10 bases not matched to a gene; V was cut back by 7 bases and J by 5 bases. The CDR3: CASNNRQGGETQYF. CDR3 DNA sequence: TGTGCCAGCAACAACAGACAGGGCGGCGAGACCCAGTACTTC.

This clonotype was detected a few times. This chain links TRBV5-6 with TRBJ1-5; D not certain. Germline CDR1 and CDR2: SGHDT and YYEEEE. Deletions cut 0 bases from V and 1 base from J, with 11 bases between. This CDR3 has 16 residues. DNA of the CDR3: TGTGCCAGCAGCTTGGCGGCAGCTGCGAGCAATCAGCCCCAGCATTTT. It is translated as CASSLAAAASNQPQHF.

This chain joins TRBV6-1 and TRBJ2-2; TRBD2 matches 10 bases. The CDR3 runs 16 residues. Germline V gene sequence: CDR1 MNHNS, CDR2 SASEGT. Losses at the gene ends were 5 bases for V and 7 bases for J; bases not matched to a gene: 10. The CDR3 sequence: CASSQLAGRIDGELFF. The CDR3 DNA sequence: TGTGCCAGCAGTCAACTAGCGGGAAGGATTGACGGGGAGCTGTTTTTT.

This clonotype was seen ten or more times. The chain uses TRBV20-1 and TRBJ1-5, with D maybe TRBD1 (5 bases). This CDR3 comprises 14 residues. Trimming removed 4 bases at V and 4 bases at J, with 14 bases between. Germline V gene lookup returns CDR1 DFQATT and CDR2 SNEGSKA (reference sequence). The CDR3 DNA sequence: TGCAGTGCTATCGGGACTTCTGGGAATCAGCCCCAGCATTTT. This translates into CSAIGTSGNQPQHF.

This clonotype was counted only a few times. The J gene is TRBJ2-3, the V gene TRBV4-1; the D gene is possibly TRBD2 (6 bases). The CDR3 extends over 19 amino acids. Germline V CDR1 and CDR2: MGHRA, YSYEKL. Deletions cut 0 bases from V and 0 bases from J, with 19 bases between. Written as DNA, the CDR3 is TGCGCCAGCAGCCAAGATGTAATCGGGTTCAGCGGGAGCACAGATACGCAGTATTTT. It translates to CASSQDVIGFSGSTDTQYF.